The 18 T cell receptor beta chains given below trace back to one sample, sequenced in a study of early T cells in non-severe SARS-CoV-2 infection. Via MiXCR, TCRdb re-called the 5' RACE reads, giving one row per CDR3 protein. Of roughly 80,000 distinct CDR3 sequences detected, about 11% appear once; the ten largest clones hold around 12%. The sequencing used whole blood, collected at baseline. The origin of the receptors is an adult who was a healthcare worker with PCR-confirmed SARS-CoV-2 infection or an uninfected control (not recorded which).

This clonotype occurred a few times. The J gene is TRBJ2-3, the V gene TRBV6-5, with TRBD2 as a possible D gene (6 bases). Trimming removed 0 bases from V and 6 bases from J, with 13 bases in between. The CDR3 is 15 amino acids. The V gene's germline CDR1 is MNHEY and CDR2 SVGAGI. The CDR3 bases are TGTGCCAGCAGTTACTCGAGACTAGGTCCGGATACGCAGTATTTT. Translation: CASSYSRLGPDTQYF.

The chain links TRBV4-1 to TRBJ1-2; no firm D call. The CDR3 consists of 13 residues. CDR1 and CDR2 (germline): MGHRA, YSYEKL. The V end was cut by 5 bases, the J end by 6 bases, with 13 bases between. CDR3 DNA sequence: TGCGCCAGCAGCTCGCCCGAGACGGATGGCTACACCTTC. It specifies CASSSPETDGYTF.

CDR3 DNA: TGTGCCAGCAGCTACAGGGATGGCTACACCTTC. Its protein is CASSYRDGYTF. The chain combines TRBV5-6 with TRBJ1-2; perhaps TRBD1 as D (6 bases). Trimming left V 3 bases short and J 6 bases short, with 6 bases between. Germline CDR1 reads SGHDT; CDR2 reads YYEEEE. The CDR3 runs 11 residues.

This clonotype has only a few counts. V gene TRBV7-2 combines with J gene TRBJ2-5; 8 nucleotides align to TRBD2. The CDR3 sequence is 16 residues long. V lost 5 bases and J lost 5; bases outside the gene matches: 13. CDR1 is SGHTA, CDR2 FQGNSA, per germline. As DNA, the CDR3 is TGTGCCAGCAGCCCCGGCCCGGGGGGGATTTCGGAGACCCAGTACTTC. Its translation: CASSPGPGGISETQYF.

This clonotype has more than one count but fewer than ten. The V gene is TRBV10-3, the J gene TRBJ1-6; TRBD1 might be the D (5 bases). Germline V gene data show CDR1 as ENHRY and CDR2 as SYGVKD. CDR3 size: 16 residues. The V gene lost 4 bases and the J gene lost 4 bases, with 14 bases spanning the gap. The CDR3 nucleotides read TGTGCCATCAGTGGGGGAGAGGCAGGGTATAATTCACCCCTCCACTTT. This sequence encodes CAISGGEAGYNSPLHF.

This clonotype was picked up a small number of times. The rearrangement joins TRBV7-3 to TRBJ2-1, with 10 bases lining up with TRBD1. Trimming took 4 bases from V and 14 from J; bases not matched to a gene: 8. CDR1 and CDR2 from the germline V gene are SGHTA and FQGTGA. There are 13 residues in the CDR3. Here the CDR3 DNA reads TGTGCCAGCAGCTACAAAGGGACAGGGGAGAAGTTCTTC. Residues: CASSYKGTGEKFF.

The rearrangement links TRBV29-1 to TRBJ2-7, with D uncertain. V was cut by 5 bases and J by 1 base, with 6 bases left in between. Per germline, CDR1 SQVTM and CDR2 ANQGSEA. The CDR3 is made up of 11 amino acids. The CDR3 DNA sequence: TGCAGCGTTTACCTATCCTACGAGCAGTACTTC. Encoded protein: CSVYLSYEQYF.

In this sample, this clonotype turned up a few times. This chain connects TRBV7-2 to TRBJ1-4; the D is unclear. Germline CDR1 is SGHTA and CDR2 is FQGNSA. CDR3 length: 14 residues. Trimming removed 0 bases at V and 5 bases at J, with 7 bases between. The CDR3 sequence is CASSLARYNEKLFF. DNA of the CDR3: TGTGCCAGCAGCTTAGCACGTTACAATGAAAAACTGTTTTTT.

The chain links TRBV6-4 to TRBJ2-3, with 7 bases aligning to TRBD1. This CDR3 region has 13 residues. Germline loops: CDR1 MRHNA, CDR2 SNTAGT. Trimming removed 6 bases from V and 5 bases from J; junction bases left unmatched: 5. The CDR3 region has the DNA TGTGCCAGCAGGGAACAGGGGCAAGATACGCAGTATTTT. It specifies CASREQGQDTQYF.

This chain links TRBV28 with TRBJ1-4, with D perhaps TRBD1 (5 bases). The V end lost 5 bases, the J end lost 7 bases, and 17 bases lay between the germline ends. The CDR3 loop spans 15 amino acids. In germline, CDR1 is MDHEN, CDR2 SYDVKM. The CDR3 spells CASSLIGTFGEKLFF. The CDR3 DNA follows: TGTGCCAGCAGTCTGATCGGGACTTTCGGTGAAAAACTGTTTTTT.

The V gene is TRBV2, the J gene TRBJ1-3; D gene unclear. The ends were cut back, 0 bases at V and 0 bases at J, with 6 bases in the middle. The CDR3 length is 15 residues. Germline CDR1 is SNHLY and CDR2 is FYNNEI. The CDR3 loop reads CASSEADYSGNTIYF. The DNA for the CDR3 is TGTGCCAGCAGTGAAGCAGATTACTCTGGAAACACCATATATTTT.

This clonotype appeared many times. The V call is TRBV27, the J call TRBJ1-1, with TRBD1 identical over 12 bases. CDR1 MNHEY and CDR2 SMNVEV come from the germline V gene (reference sequence). V lost 3 bases, J lost 7 bases, and 3 bases stayed unmatched. This CDR3 is 14 amino acids long. CDR3 DNA sequence: TGTGCCAGCAGTTTCGGGACAGGGGGCTATGAAGCTTTCTTT. Translated: CASSFGTGGYEAFF.

The chain combines TRBV29-1 with TRBJ1-1; D is possibly TRBD1 (5 bases). Germline loops: CDR1 SQVTM, CDR2 ANQGSEA. This CDR3 contains 13 residues. V was trimmed by 6 bases and J by 1 base, leaving 12 bases between them. As DNA, the CDR3 is TGCAGCGTCCGCGTGGGGGGGAACACTGAAGCTTTCTTT. Residues: CSVRVGGNTEAFF.

The J gene is TRBJ1-2, the V gene TRBV5-4; D is possibly TRBD1 (6 bases). CDR3 length: 14 amino acids. Per the germline V gene, CDR1 is SGHNT and CDR2 is YYREEE (reference sequence). V was shortened by 4 bases and J by 3 bases, with 13 bases between the two germline ends. CDR3 region: CASSPGQLYYGYTF. CDR3 in DNA: TGTGCCAGCAGCCCTGGACAGCTTTACTATGGCTACACCTTC.

With respect to this clonotype: A much bigger clone sits one base away, suggesting this may be a read error. The DNA of the CDR3 is TGTGCCAGCAGCTACCTAGCAAGGACGGCGAACACTGAAGCTTCCTTT. It yields the protein CASSYLARTANTEASF. The genes are TRBV5-6 and TRBJ1-1, with D uncertain. This CDR3 spans 16 amino acids. Germline V gene lookup returns CDR1 SGHDT and CDR2 YYEEEE. Based on the CDR3 plus reference TRBV5-6 and TRBJ1-1, the full variable domain is DAGVTQSPTHLIKTRGQQVTLRCSPKSGHDTVSWYQQALGQGPQFIFQYYEEEERQRGNFPDRFSGHQFPNYSSELNVNALLLGDSALYLCASSYLARTANTEASFGQGTRLTVV.

This clonotype was recorded many times. The V call is TRBV12-3 or TRBV12-4, the J call TRBJ1-6, with D possibly being TRBD1 (5 bases). The CDR3 has 16 residues. Trimming shortened V by 7 bases and J by 4 bases, and 17 bases separated the two germline ends. In DNA form, the CDR3 reads TGTGCCAGCACCCAAGGGGCCCTGAAATATAATTCACCCCTCCACTTT. Translation: CASTQGALKYNSPLHF.

This clonotype was observed at least ten times. CDR3 amino acids: CASSLLAGSPSYEQYF. In nucleotides, the CDR3 is TGTGCCAGCAGCTTACTAGCGGGAAGCCCATCCTACGAGCAGTACTTC. J is TRBJ2-7 and V is TRBV7-8, with TRBD2 matching 9 bases. V dropped 2 bases and J dropped 1; count of bases not matched to a gene: 6. CDR1 and CDR2 from the germline V gene are SGHVS and FQNEAQ. This CDR3 is 16 amino acids long.

The V and J genes are TRBV20-1 and TRBJ1-2; D might be TRBD1 (5 bases). CDR1 is DFQATT and CDR2 is SNEGSKA in the germline V gene (reference sequence). This CDR3 region has 11 residues. CDR3 nucleotide sequence: TGCAGACATGACAGCCAAAATGGCTACACCTTC. Translation gives CRHDSQNGYTF.